The next 5 T cell receptor beta chains were all read from a single sample in a study of blood T cell repertoires in COVID-19. Profiling relied on immunoSEQ multiplex PCR, and the TCRdb table lists in-frame clones only, not all of them. The sample shows 90,000 to 100,000 clones, 85% of them seen only once. The sample comprised peripheral blood. The receptors originated from a man older than 75 with acute or convalescent COVID-19.

The chain joins TRBV28 to TRBJ2-7, with TRBD1 matching over 7 bases. This CDR3 spans 12 amino acids. Germline CDR1 is MDHEN and CDR2 is SYDVKM. V was clipped by 6 bases and J by 5 bases; unmatched bases: 4. The CDR3 region is CASRGQAHEQYF. The CDR3 bases are TGTGCCAGCAGAGGACAGGCCCACGAGCAGTACTTC.

The chain has TRBV7-9 and TRBJ2-1; a weak D match, TRBD2 (5 bases). This CDR3 is built from 16 residues. V was cut by 5 bases and J by 3 bases, with 17 bases left in between. From germline, CDR1 is SEHNR and CDR2 FQNEAQ (reference sequence). CDR3 in DNA: TGTGCCAGCAGCCCGCCTCTTGAGGGTATCTACAATGAGCAGTTCTTC. Its translation: CASSPPLEGIYNEQFF.

The chain links TRBV7-2 to TRBJ2-3; 8 bases map to TRBD2. V dropped 2 bases and J dropped 4; count of bases not matched to a gene: 2. CDR1 SGHTA and CDR2 FQGNSA come from the germline V gene. The CDR3 is 14 residues long. The chain's CDR3 is CASSLTGGADTQYF. CDR3 nucleotide sequence: TGTGCCAGCAGCTTAACCGGGGGGGCAGATACGCAGTATTTT.

V and J are TRBV11-2 and TRBJ2-2; TRBD2 aligns across 11 bases. Germline lookup yields CDR1 SGHAT and CDR2 FQNNGV. The trim removed 0 bases at V and 5 bases at J, leaving 5 bases unmatched. The CDR3 is 17 amino acids. CDR3 sequence (DNA): TGTGCCAGCAGCTTAGATCTGCCTAGCGGGAGGACCGGGGAGCTGTTTTTT. Encoded protein: CASSLDLPSGRTGELFF.

The table lists this clone with a few counts. The chain uses TRBV7-2 and TRBJ2-2; 10 nucleotides line up with TRBD1. The CDR3 runs to 14 residues. Trimming removed 8 bases from V and 3 bases from J; junction bases left unmatched: 3. Germline V CDR1 and CDR2: SGHTA, FQGNSA. DNA of the CDR3: TGTGCCAGCCGACAGGGGGCCTACACCGGGGAGCTGTTTTTT. This sequence encodes CASRQGAYTGELFF.